These 17 T cell receptor beta chains came from one sample sequenced in a study of control samples from healthy donors and cancer patients. Produced via immunoSEQ multiplex PCR; TCRdb's table is partial and in-frame only. This sample carries 150,000 to 200,000 clones, over 85% of them seen once, and the ten largest clones take approximately 1.4%. The sequencing sample was made of blood. The receptors come from a man younger than 40 in good health.

CDR3 sequence: CASSLRTGVIGYTF. The CDR3, as DNA: TGTGCCAGCAGTCTACGGACAGGGGTTATCGGCTACACCTTC. The V call is TRBV2, the J call TRBJ1-2, with 9 bases identical to TRBD1. Looked up from germline, CDR1 is SNHLY and CDR2 is FYNNEI. This CDR3 is 14 amino acids long. The V gene end was trimmed by 5 bases and the J gene end by 8 bases; junction bases not matched to a gene: 9.

The genes are TRBV7-9 and TRBJ2-7, with D uncertain. The CDR3 consists of 15 residues. V was pared by 5 bases and J by 4 bases, with 18 bases between. Germline-derived CDR1 and CDR2 are SEHNR and FQNEAQ (reference sequence). CDR3 region: CASSEQAVSPYEQYF. The CDR3 DNA sequence: TGTGCCAGCAGCGAGCAGGCTGTTTCTCCTTACGAGCAGTACTTC.

This chain joins TRBV2 and TRBJ1-6; maybe TRBD1 (5 bases). Trimming left V 6 bases short and J 9 bases short, with 15 bases between. The length of the CDR3 is 14 residues. Germline CDR1 and CDR2: SNHLY and FYNNEI. CDR3 protein: CASSSGRGISPLHF. CDR3 bases: TGTGCCAGCAGCTCGGGACGAGGGATTTCACCCCTCCACTTT.

The chain joins TRBV19 to TRBJ2-1; D perhaps matches TRBD2 (7 bases). The germline CDR1 and CDR2 sequences are LNHDA and SQIVND (reference sequence). Trimming pared 5 bases from V and 0 bases from J, leaving 14 bases between. The length of the CDR3 is 16 residues. This chain's CDR3 is CASSFGGGSSYNEQFF. CDR3 in DNA: TGTGCCAGTAGTTTTGGGGGGGGCAGCTCCTACAATGAGCAGTTCTTC.

A single count supports this clone. The rearrangement links TRBV4-2 to TRBJ1-1; possible D gene TRBD1, 5 bases. The CDR3 has 14 amino acids. The V gene's germline CDR1 is LGHNA and CDR2 YNFKEQ. Trimming stripped 0 bases from V and 4 bases from J, with 9 bases between. The CDR3, as DNA: TGTGCCAGCAGCCAAGAAGGCAGGGCCACTGAAGCTTTCTTT. Translated, it gives CASSQEGRATEAFF.

V usage is TRBV6-5 and J usage is TRBJ2-1; TRBD1 matches 9 bases. Per the germline V gene, CDR1 is MNHEY and CDR2 is SVGAGI. The junction had 4 bases not matched to a gene; V was cut back by 6 bases and J by 4 bases. CDR3 size: 14 residues. The CDR3 is CASRGQGSYNEQFF. In DNA, the CDR3 is TGTGCCAGCAGAGGACAGGGGTCATACAATGAGCAGTTCTTC.

The V gene is TRBV7-6, the J gene TRBJ2-7; 10 positions agree with TRBD2. V gave up 5 bases and J gave up 2 bases; unmatched junction bases: 9. The CDR3 covers 16 residues. Germline V gene lookup returns CDR1 SGHVS and CDR2 FNYEAQ. The CDR3 DNA reads as TGTGCCAGCAGCCAGTATGGACTAGCGGCGACCTACGAGCAGTACTTC. This codes for CASSQYGLAATYEQYF.

A few counts support this clone. This chain connects TRBV14 to TRBJ1-1; possibly TRBD1 for D (5 bases). The CDR3 is made up of 15 amino acids. The ends were cut back, 0 bases at V and 4 bases at J, with 12 bases in the middle. The germline gives CDR1 SGHDN, CDR2 FVKESK. The CDR3 here is CASSQEGALSTEAFF. The CDR3 bases are TGTGCCAGCAGCCAAGAAGGGGCGTTGAGCACTGAAGCTTTCTTT.

The chain combines TRBV3-1 (or the pseudogene TRBV3-2) with TRBJ1-2; 9 bases agree with TRBD1. Germline CDR1 and CDR2: LGHDT and YNNKEL (reference sequence). Unmatched junction bases numbered 7, after V lost 3 bases and J lost 8 bases. CDR3 length: 14 amino acids. The CDR3 region is CASSHPQGAGGYTF. The CDR3 nucleotides are TGTGCCAGCAGCCACCCACAGGGGGCTGGGGGCTACACCTTC.

This sequence joins TRBV19 and TRBJ2-5, with 8 bases identical to TRBD1. Germline V gene sequence: CDR1 LNHDA, CDR2 SQIVND (reference sequence). V lost 6 bases, J lost 4 bases, and 7 bases stayed unmatched. The CDR3 covers 14 residues. Here the CDR3 reads CASSRTGIGETQYF. In DNA form, the CDR3 reads TGTGCCAGTAGCCGGACAGGGATCGGAGAGACCCAGTACTTC.

The chain couples TRBV29-1 to TRBJ2-7; 7 bases align to TRBD2. The J segment lost 2 bases and the V segment lost 3 bases, leaving 4 bases of the junction unmatched. Per germline, CDR1 SQVTM and CDR2 ANQGSEA. This CDR3 has 13 residues. In nucleotides, the CDR3 is TGCAGCGTTGAGGGGGGGGACGCCTACGAGCAGTACTTC. Its protein is CSVEGGDAYEQYF.

J is TRBJ2-1 and V is TRBV11-3; 8 bases map to TRBD1. The CDR3 consists of 15 residues. Germline CDR1 reads SGHNT; CDR2 reads YENEEA. With 5 bases clipped from V and 3 bases from J, the junction kept 6 bases outside the gene matches. CDR3 residues: CASSLGQVGYNEQFF. For the CDR3, the DNA is TGTGCCAGCAGCCTGGGACAGGTGGGCTACAATGAGCAGTTCTTC.

The chain joins TRBV6-1 to TRBJ1-1; unclear D gene. The CDR3 is made up of 13 amino acids. The V end lost 3 bases, the J end lost 4 bases, and 9 bases lay between the germline ends. Germline V gives CDR1 MNHNS, CDR2 SASEGT. In DNA, the CDR3 is TGTGCCAGCAGTGAGGACCCCAGCACTGAAGCTTTCTTT. It yields the protein CASSEDPSTEAFF.

The gene calls are TRBV19 and TRBJ1-1; D gene uncertain. CDR1 and CDR2 from the germline V gene are LNHDA and SQIVND (reference sequence). The CDR3 length is 14 residues. V was shortened by 3 bases and J by 3 bases, with 11 bases between the two germline ends. The CDR3 nucleotides read TGTGCCAGTAGTATGGTCAGCGTCCACACTGAAGCTTTCTTT. Translated, it gives CASSMVSVHTEAFF. Full variable domain (rest looked up from reference TRBV19 and TRBJ1-1): DGGITQSPKYLFRKEGQNVTLSCEQNLNHDAMYWYRQDPGQGLRLIYYSQIVNDFQKGDIAEGYSVSREKKESFPLTVTSAQKNPTAFYLCASSMVSVHTEAFFGQGTRLTVV.

The rearrangement joins TRBV15 to TRBJ1-2; the D is unclear. The CDR3 length is 14 residues. The V end lost 3 bases, the J end lost 4 bases, and 12 bases lay between the germline ends. CDR1 is LNHNV and CDR2 is YYDKDF in the germline V gene (reference sequence). The CDR3 region is CATSSGVVAYGYTF. CDR3 sequence (DNA): TGTGCCACCAGCAGTGGGGTAGTGGCCTATGGCTACACCTTC.

The CDR3: CASRRDGYEQYF. Here the CDR3 DNA reads TGTGCCAGCAGGCGAGACGGCTACGAGCAGTACTTC. V usage is TRBV6-5 and J usage is TRBJ2-7; D remains unclear. V lost 6 bases, J lost 3 bases, and 9 bases lay in between. Germline V lookup: CDR1 MNHEY, CDR2 SVGAGI. This CDR3 region has 12 residues.

The genes are TRBV2 and TRBJ2-1; 7 positions agree with TRBD2. The germline CDR1 and CDR2 sequences are SNHLY and FYNNEI. V was clipped by 3 bases and J by 6 bases; unmatched bases: 17. The CDR3 is 18 amino acids. The CDR3 DNA reads TGTGCCAGCAGTGATGGTCTAGGACGCATCACGGGGGGCAATGAGCAGTTCTTC. Protein: CASSDGLGRITGGNEQFF.